This TCR beta chain was observed in a study of T cell repertoires in cytomegalovirus infection. TCRdb passed the reads through MiXCR, listing each CDR3 protein once. The repertoire holds some 100,000 distinct CDR3 sequences, with 23% as singletons. The table lists this clonotype with many counts. Material for sequencing was CD8+ T cells from PBMCs. This TCR was recovered from a human donor in good health (CMV status not recorded). Some clones in this sample may be carry-over from other donors' samples.

CDR3 DNA sequence: TGTGCCAGCAGCTTCCCCAGTGGGACCCAGTACTTC. It codes for CASSFPSGTQYF. V gene TRBV11-2 combines with J gene TRBJ2-5; D ambiguous. Germline V CDR1 and CDR2: SGHAT, FQNNGV. The CDR3 covers 12 residues. V was pared by 3 bases and J by 7 bases, with 9 bases between.